Included here is one T cell receptor (beta chain) sequence, with context. This sample is part of a study of OX40 agonist ivuxolimab in advanced cancers. Profiled with immunoSEQ multiplex PCR; TCRdb holds only in-frame clones, not every one. This repertoire shows approximately 100,000 clones, around 85% found once; its top ten account for 3% to 4.5%. V was shortened by 0 bases and J by 5 bases, with 4 bases between the two germline ends. The germline V gene encodes CDR1 SEHNR and CDR2 FQNEAQ (reference sequence). The CDR3 spans 13 residues. The sample consisted of CD4+ or CD8+ T cells sorted from blood, taken in a trial of the OX40 agonist ivuxolimab. This clonotype was sampled from an adult with an advanced solid tumor such as melanoma, head and neck, liver or kidney cancer. The rearrangement uses TRBV7-9 and TRBJ2-2; no definite D call. The CDR3 region has the DNA TGTGCCAGCAGCTTAGCGGATACCGGGGAGCTGTTTTTT. This encodes CASSLADTGELFF.